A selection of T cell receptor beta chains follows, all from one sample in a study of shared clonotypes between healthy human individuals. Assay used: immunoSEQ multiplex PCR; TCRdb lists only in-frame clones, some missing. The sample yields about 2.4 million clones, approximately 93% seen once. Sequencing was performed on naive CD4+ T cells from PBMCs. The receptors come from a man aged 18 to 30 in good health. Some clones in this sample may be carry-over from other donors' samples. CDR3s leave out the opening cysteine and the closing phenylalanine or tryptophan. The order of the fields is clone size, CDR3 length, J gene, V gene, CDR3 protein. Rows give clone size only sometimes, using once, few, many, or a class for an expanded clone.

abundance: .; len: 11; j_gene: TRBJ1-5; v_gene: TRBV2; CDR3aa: ASSYNRAQPQH
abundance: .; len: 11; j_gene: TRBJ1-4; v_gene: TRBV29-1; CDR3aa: SVPGTANEKLF
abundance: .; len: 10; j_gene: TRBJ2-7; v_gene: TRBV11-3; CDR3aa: ASSGAKHEQY
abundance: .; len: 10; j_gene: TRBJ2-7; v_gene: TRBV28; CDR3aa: ASSLREGRIY
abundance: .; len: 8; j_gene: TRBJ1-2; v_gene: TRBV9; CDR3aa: ASSGRGYT
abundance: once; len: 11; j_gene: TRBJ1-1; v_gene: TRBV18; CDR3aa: ASSLKGGTEAF
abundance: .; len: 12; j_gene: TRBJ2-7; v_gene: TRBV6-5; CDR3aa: ASSSSTGSYEQY
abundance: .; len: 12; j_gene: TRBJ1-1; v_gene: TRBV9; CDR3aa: ASSVLESGTEAF
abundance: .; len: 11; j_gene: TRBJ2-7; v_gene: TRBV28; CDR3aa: ASSLVAYYEQY
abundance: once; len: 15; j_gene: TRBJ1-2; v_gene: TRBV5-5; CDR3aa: ASSLGPGTNFNYGYT
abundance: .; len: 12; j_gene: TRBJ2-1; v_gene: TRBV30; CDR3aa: AWSGTSSYNEQF
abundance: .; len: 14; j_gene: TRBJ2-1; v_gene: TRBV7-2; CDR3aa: ASSSTSGRTYNEQF
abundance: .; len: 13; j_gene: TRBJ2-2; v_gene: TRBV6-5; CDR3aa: ASSRRQGAAGELF
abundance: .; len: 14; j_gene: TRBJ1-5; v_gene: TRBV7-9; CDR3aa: ASSLGTGGRNQPQH
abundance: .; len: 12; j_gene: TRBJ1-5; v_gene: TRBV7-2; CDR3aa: ASRAGVSNQPQH
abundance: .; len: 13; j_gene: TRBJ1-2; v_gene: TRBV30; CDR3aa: AWSVGQGSGYGYT
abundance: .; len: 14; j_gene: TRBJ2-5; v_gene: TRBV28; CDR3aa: ASSLLGHRVAETQY
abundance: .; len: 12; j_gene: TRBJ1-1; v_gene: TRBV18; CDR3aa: ASSPEWGNTEAF
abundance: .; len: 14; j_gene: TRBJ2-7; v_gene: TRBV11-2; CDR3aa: ASSLGVAGYSYEQY
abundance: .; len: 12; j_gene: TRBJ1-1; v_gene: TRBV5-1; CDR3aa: ASSLTGLVTEAF
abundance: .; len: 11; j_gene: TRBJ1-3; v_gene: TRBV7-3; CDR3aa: ASSLLSGDTIY
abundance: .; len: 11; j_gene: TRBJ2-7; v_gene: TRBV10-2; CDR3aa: ASSLTPAYEQY
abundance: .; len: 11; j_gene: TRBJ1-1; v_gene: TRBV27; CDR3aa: ASSPRGKTEAF
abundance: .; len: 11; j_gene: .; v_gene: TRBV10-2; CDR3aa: ASSPGQHYEQY
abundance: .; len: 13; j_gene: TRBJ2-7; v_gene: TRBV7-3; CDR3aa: ASSIGTGVPYEQY
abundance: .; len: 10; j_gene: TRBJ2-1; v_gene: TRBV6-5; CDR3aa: ASSVRGDEQF
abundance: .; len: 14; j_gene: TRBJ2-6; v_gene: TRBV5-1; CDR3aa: ASRGTGLSGANVLT
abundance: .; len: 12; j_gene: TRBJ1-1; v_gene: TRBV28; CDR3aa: ASEGPGAGTEAF
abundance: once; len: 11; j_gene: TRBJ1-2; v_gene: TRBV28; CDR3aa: ASSGQGLYGYT
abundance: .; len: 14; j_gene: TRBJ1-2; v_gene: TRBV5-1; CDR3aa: ASSLVPLDSFYGYT
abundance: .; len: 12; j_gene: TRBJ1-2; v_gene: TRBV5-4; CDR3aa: ASSGRQASYGYT
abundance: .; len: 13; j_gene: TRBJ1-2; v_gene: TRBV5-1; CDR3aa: ASSSGTGRVYGYT
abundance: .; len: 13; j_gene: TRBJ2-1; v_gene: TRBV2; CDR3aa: ASSAGQNPHNEQF
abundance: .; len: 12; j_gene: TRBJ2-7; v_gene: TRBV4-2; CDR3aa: ASSLRDRHYEQY
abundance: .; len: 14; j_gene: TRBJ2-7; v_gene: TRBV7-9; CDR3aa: ASTNYGTGGIYEQY
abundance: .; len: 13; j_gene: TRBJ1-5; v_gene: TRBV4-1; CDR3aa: ASSPPDRGNQPQH
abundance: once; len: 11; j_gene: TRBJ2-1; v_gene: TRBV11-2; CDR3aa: ASSLAPGLEQF
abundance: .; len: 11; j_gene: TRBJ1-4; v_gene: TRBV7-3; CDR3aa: ASSLEPPEKLF
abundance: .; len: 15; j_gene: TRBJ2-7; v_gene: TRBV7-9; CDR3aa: ASSLARFREAIGEQY
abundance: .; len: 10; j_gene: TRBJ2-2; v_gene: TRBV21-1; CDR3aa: ASSPRTGELF
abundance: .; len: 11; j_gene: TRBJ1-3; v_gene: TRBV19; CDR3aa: ASSARESGTIY
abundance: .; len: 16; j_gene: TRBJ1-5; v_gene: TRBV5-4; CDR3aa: ASSQVDNQSSHNQPQH
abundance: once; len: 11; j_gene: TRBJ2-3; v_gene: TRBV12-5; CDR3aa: ASGLVGQDTQY
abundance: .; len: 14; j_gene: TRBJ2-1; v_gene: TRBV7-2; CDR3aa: ASSLALGAPNNEQF
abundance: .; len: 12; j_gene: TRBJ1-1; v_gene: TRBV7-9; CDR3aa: ASSSRDTHTEAF
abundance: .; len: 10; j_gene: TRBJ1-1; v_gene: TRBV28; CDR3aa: ASSLRVTEAF
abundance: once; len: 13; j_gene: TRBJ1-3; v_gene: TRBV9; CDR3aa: ASSVTLGPPDTIY
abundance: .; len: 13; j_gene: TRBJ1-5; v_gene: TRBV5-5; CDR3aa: ASSLRGGMGQPQH
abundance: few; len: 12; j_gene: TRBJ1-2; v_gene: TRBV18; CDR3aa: ASSPMSGFNGYT
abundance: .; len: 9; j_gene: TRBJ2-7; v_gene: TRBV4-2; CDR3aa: ASSYEGEQY
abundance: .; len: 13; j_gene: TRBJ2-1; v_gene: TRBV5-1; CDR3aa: ASSRTPAGGNEQF